A selection of T cell receptor beta chains follows, all from one sample in a study of cytomegalovirus exposure and HLA in healthy donors. Produced via immunoSEQ multiplex PCR; TCRdb's table is partial and in-frame only. The sample table includes more than 45,000 clones. The specimen sequenced was PBMCs. The receptors come from a woman aged 25 to 45 in good health and CMV-seropositive. CDR3s include the opening cysteine and the closing phenylalanine or tryptophan. The D gene is left open where the match is weak.

CDR3aa: CASSPADRGQETQYF
CDR3nt: TGCGCCAGCAGCCCGGCAGACAGGGGCCAAGAGACCCAGTACTTC
j_gene: TRBJ2-5
d_gene: TRBD1
v_gene: TRBV5-1

CDR3aa: CASSNLTGLIYEQYF
CDR3nt: TGTGCCAGCAGTAACCTGACAGGGTTAATCTACGAGCAGTACTTC
j_gene: TRBJ2-7
d_gene: TRBD1
v_gene: TRBV2

CDR3aa: CASTLSREQGNSPLHF
CDR3nt: TGTGCCAGCACCCTATCTCGGGAACAGGGGAATTCACCCCTCCACTTT
j_gene: TRBJ1-6
d_gene: TRBD1
v_gene: TRBV2

CDR3aa: CAISGRQGRGPDKQYF
CDR3nt: TGTGCCATCAGTGGGCGGCAAGGACGGGGTCCAGATAAGCAGTATTTT
j_gene: TRBJ2-3
d_gene: -
v_gene: TRBV10-3

CDR3aa: CASSPSGITDTQYF
CDR3nt: TGTGCCAGCAGCCCTAGCGGAATCACAGATACGCAGTATTTT
j_gene: TRBJ2-3
d_gene: TRBD2
v_gene: TRBV6-5

CDR3aa: CASSRQRGYEQYF
CDR3nt: TGTGCCAGCAGTCGACAACGGGGCTACGAGCAGTACTTC
j_gene: TRBJ2-7
d_gene: -
v_gene: TRBV6-1

CDR3aa: CASSPGLGRAGELFF
CDR3nt: TGTGCCAGCAGCCCTGGACTAGGACGGGCCGGGGAGCTGTTTTTT
j_gene: TRBJ2-2
d_gene: TRBD2
v_gene: TRBV11-2

CDR3aa: CASSFGSGETQYF
CDR3nt: TGTGCCAGCAGCTTCGGCAGCGGAGAGACCCAGTACTTC
j_gene: TRBJ2-5
d_gene: -
v_gene: TRBV7-8

CDR3aa: CSVVVTGYRNTIYF
CDR3nt: TGCAGCGTTGTAGTGACAGGGTACCGAAACACCATATATTTT
j_gene: TRBJ1-3
d_gene: TRBD1
v_gene: TRBV29-1

CDR3aa: CATGVEQYF
CDR3nt: TGTGCCACAGGGGTCGAGCAGTACTTC
j_gene: TRBJ2-7
d_gene: -
v_gene: TRBV7-9

CDR3aa: CASLRQGYGYTF
CDR3nt: TGTGCCAGCTTACGACAGGGGTATGGCTACACCTTC
j_gene: TRBJ1-2
d_gene: TRBD1
v_gene: TRBV9

CDR3aa: CASSDLSREQPQHF
CDR3nt: TGTGCCAGCAGTGATCTATCGAGAGAACAGCCCCAGCATTTT
j_gene: TRBJ1-5
d_gene: -
v_gene: TRBV6-1

CDR3aa: CASSLGLGNTDTQYF
CDR3nt: TGCGCCAGCAGCTTGGGACTAGGAAACACAGATACGCAGTATTTT
j_gene: TRBJ2-3
d_gene: -
v_gene: TRBV5-1

CDR3aa: CASSLAGTSQETQYF
CDR3nt: TGTGCCAGCAGCTTAGCTGGGACTAGCCAAGAGACCCAGTACTTC
j_gene: TRBJ2-5
d_gene: TRBD2
v_gene: TRBV7-6

CDR3aa: CASTQGLAGGPGTDTQYF
CDR3nt: TGTGCCAGCACCCAAGGACTAGCGGGAGGGCCGGGCACAGATACGCAGTATTTT
j_gene: TRBJ2-3
d_gene: TRBD2
v_gene: TRBV27

CDR3aa: CASSPPRGDWGPEAFF
CDR3nt: TGTGCCAGCTCACCACCCCGGGGGGACTGGGGGCCTGAAGCTTTCTTT
j_gene: TRBJ1-1
d_gene: -
v_gene: TRBV18

CDR3aa: CASSLGTSGRRYEQYF
CDR3nt: TGCGCCAGCAGCCTCGGGACTAGCGGGAGGAGATACGAGCAGTACTTC
j_gene: TRBJ2-7
d_gene: TRBD2
v_gene: TRBV5-1

CDR3aa: CASSLMASSTDTQYF
CDR3nt: TGCGCCAGCAGCTTGATGGCCTCAAGCACAGATACGCAGTATTTT
j_gene: TRBJ2-3
d_gene: -
v_gene: TRBV5-1

CDR3aa: CASMGVGGTGELFF
CDR3nt: TGTGCCAGTATGGGGGTAGGGGGCACCGGGGAGCTGTTTTTT
j_gene: TRBJ2-2
d_gene: -
v_gene: TRBV19

CDR3aa: CAWSVRGSREKLFF
CDR3nt: TGTGCCTGGAGTGTACGGGGGTCTCGGGAAAAACTGTTTTTT
j_gene: TRBJ1-4
d_gene: -
v_gene: TRBV30

CDR3aa: CASSLEGQGRSTEAFF
CDR3nt: TGCGCCAGCAGCTTGGAAGGCCAGGGGAGAAGCACTGAAGCTTTCTTT
j_gene: TRBJ1-1
d_gene: -
v_gene: TRBV5-1

CDR3aa: CASSIAKGAPYEQYF
CDR3nt: TGTGCCAGTAGTATAGCAAAGGGGGCCCCCTACGAGCAGTACTTC
j_gene: TRBJ2-7
d_gene: TRBD1
v_gene: TRBV19

CDR3aa: CASSPPGGVGGELFF
CDR3nt: TGTGCCAGCAGTCCCCCGGGAGGGGTGGGCGGGGAGCTGTTTTTT
j_gene: TRBJ2-2
d_gene: TRBD2
v_gene: TRBV6-5

CDR3aa: CASSLLRNTGELFF
CDR3nt: TGTGCCAGCAGCTTACTTCGGAACACCGGGGAGCTGTTTTTT
j_gene: TRBJ2-2
d_gene: -
v_gene: TRBV7-9

CDR3aa: CASSSLTRGEQYF
CDR3nt: TGTGCCAGCAGTTCCTTAACCCGGGGGGAGCAGTACTTC
j_gene: TRBJ2-7
d_gene: -
v_gene: TRBV6-6

CDR3aa: CASSPGLAVYEQYF
CDR3nt: TGTGCCAGTAGTCCCGGACTAGCGGTTTACGAGCAGTACTTC
j_gene: TRBJ2-7
d_gene: TRBD2
v_gene: TRBV19

CDR3aa: CASSSAGLNYEQYF
CDR3nt: TGTGCCAGCAGCTCGGCTGGACTTAACTACGAGCAGTACTTC
j_gene: TRBJ2-7
d_gene: -
v_gene: TRBV5-4

CDR3aa: CASSSGAAYNSPLHF
CDR3nt: TGTGCCAGCAGTTCAGGGGCCGCCTATAATTCACCCCTCCACTTT
j_gene: TRBJ1-6
d_gene: -
v_gene: TRBV5-4

CDR3aa: CASSVGGTGVYEQYF
CDR3nt: TGTGCCAGCAGCGTAGGAGGGACAGGGGTCTACGAGCAGTACTTC
j_gene: TRBJ2-7
d_gene: TRBD1
v_gene: TRBV9

CDR3aa: CASSQGQVHFVYEQYF
CDR3nt: TGCGCCAGCAGCCAGGGACAGGTACATTTTGTGTACGAGCAGTACTTC
j_gene: TRBJ2-7
d_gene: TRBD1
v_gene: TRBV5-1

CDR3aa: CASSTRAGELFF
CDR3nt: TGTGCCAGCAGTACGAGAGCAGGGGAGCTGTTTTTT
j_gene: TRBJ2-2
d_gene: -
v_gene: TRBV6-5

CDR3aa: CAWSVRRPYEQYF
CDR3nt: TGTGCCTGGAGTGTACGGCGGCCCTACGAGCAGTACTTC
j_gene: TRBJ2-7
d_gene: -
v_gene: TRBV30

CDR3aa: CAWAGGENVETQYF
CDR3nt: TGTGCCTGGGCCGGGGGGGAGAATGTCGAGACCCAGTACTTC
j_gene: TRBJ2-5
d_gene: TRBD2
v_gene: TRBV30